These T cell receptor beta chains were read from a single sample in a study of T cells after yellow fever vaccination. MiXCR was run by TCRdb on the 5' RACE reads, yielding one entry per CDR3 protein. The table records 310,000 or so distinct CDR3 sequences, around 7% of them present only once. Here the sequenced sample was PBMCs, taken roughly 47 days after the first yellow fever vaccination. The receptors originated from a man aged 18 to 35 who received the YFV17D yellow fever vaccine. The CDR3 runs from the conserved cysteine through the conserved F or W. A D gene is named only where the DNA matches it firmly. Clone size is not always given. Where it is, it says once, few, many or a class for expanded clones.

d_call | j_call | clone_size | v_call | cdr3_nt | cdr3_aa
- | TRBJ1-6 | few | TRBV5-5 | TGTGCCAGCAGCTTCATGGTTCTTGGACCCCTCCACTTT | CASSFMVLGPLHF
- | TRBJ1-2 | - | TRBV5-1 | TGCGCCAGCAGCTCCCATGGGGGCGGTGGCGACTATGGCTACACCTTC | CASSSHGGGGDYGYTF
- | TRBJ2-1 | - | TRBV25-1 | TGTGCCAGCAGTGAAGGGGGGTTGGTCAATGAGCAGTTATTC | CASSEGGLVNEQLF
TRBD1 | TRBJ1-2 | many | TRBV5-1 | TGCGCCAGCAGCGCAAACCGGGACAGTGATGGCTACACCTTC | CASSANRDSDGYTF
- | TRBJ2-5 | many | TRBV7-6 | TGTGCCAGCAGCTTAGTGCAGAAAGAGACCCAGTACTTC | CASSLVQKETQYF
TRBD2 | TRBJ2-5 | - | TRBV20-1 | TGCAGCGGATCCGGGGGGGCCGGGGAGACCCAGTACTTC | CSGSGGAGETQYF
TRBD2 | TRBJ2-7 | - | TRBV7-2 | TGTGCCAGCAGCACAATAGGACTAGCGGGATCCTACGAGCAGTACTTC | CASSTIGLAGSYEQYF
TRBD1 | TRBJ1-5 | - | TRBV19 | TGTGCCAGTAGTACAGGGGGCGGTCAGCCCCAGCATTTT | CASSTGGGQPQHF
TRBD2 | TRBJ2-3 | - | TRBV4-3 | TGCGCCAGCAGCGGGACTAGCGCGACAGATACGCAGTATTTT | CASSGTSATDTQYF
- | TRBJ2-3 | - | TRBV5-1 | TGCGCCAGCAGCCCTGGTCCAGGGGCAATAGATACGCAGTATTTT | CASSPGPGAIDTQYF
TRBD1 | TRBJ2-5 | few | TRBV4-1 | TGCGCCAGCAGCCAAGACAGGGGGCGCCAAGAGACCCAGTACTTC | CASSQDRGRQETQYF
TRBD1 | TRBJ2-3 | - | TRBV4-3 | TGCGCCAGCAGCCAGGAGTCCGCCGGGACAGGGGTCACAGATACGCAGTATTTT | CASSQESAGTGVTDTQYF
- | TRBJ2-3 | - | TRBV18 | TGTGCCAGCTCACGCTCGCGGGGGCCGGGCACAGATACGCAGTATTTT | CASSRSRGPGTDTQYF